This T cell receptor beta chain came from a study of blood T cell repertoires in COVID-19 (dated by TCRdb to 2018 to 2020). The study in broad terms: The collaborator samples originated in the United States, Italy and Spain and spanned the acute and convalescent phases of COVID-19. The prospective study material was composed of cDNA or gDNA derived from T cells, B-cell-depleted T cells, or PBMCs. Subjects who had been exposed to COVID-19, were actively infected with it, or had recovered from it provided the deeply sampled blood TCRbeta repertoires that made up the dataset. The repertoires were made available in a free public database intended to serve as a resource for research on the immune response to SARS-CoV-2. Samples came from the ongoing ImmuneRACE study (first 160 participants) plus 1,254 subjects from 6 global collaborators. Nearly every sample came with metadata listing a de-identified subject ID, COVID-19 status, age in years and sex. Where available, HLA class I and class II types were obtained from metadata supplied by the sample provider rather than from assay-based typing.

Remarks on this clone: No cognate antigen has been identified for it. No base quality information exists; no much larger clone differs at one position.

Broader findings and caveats from the paper: Clinical and demographic metadata were provided uncurated, with the amount varying by source and participant.

TCRbeta CDR3 regions were amplified from genomic DNA using the immunoSEQ Assay, a bias-controlled multiplex PCR. Processing in the source paper ran as follows. The number of nucleated cells in each sample was estimated from the amplification of reference gene primers within the assay. Sequence reads were collapsed and filtered to measure the absolute abundance of every unique TCRbeta CDR3 rearrangement. For each sample, productive Simpson clonality was calculated by taking the square root of Simpson's diversity index across productive rearrangements. TCRdb limited this immuneACCESS table to in-frame rearrangements with V and J called. A share of clones is missing; checked studies link under half to unresolved V genes, and the rest is unexplained. V and J calls and clone size are given by that table; D and trimming were obtained from the DNA. This sample is represented by approximately 82,000 clones; 80% to 90% of them were singletons. The biggest ten clones account for 1.2% of the sample.

Participants in the prospective study were aged roughly 18 to 90 years, lived in 24 United States geographic areas, and enrolled through a virtual design. To assign participants to cohorts, the prospective study relied on clinical history that participants themselves reported in a screening survey and a study questionnaire. In the prospective study, whole blood, serum and a nasopharyngeal or oropharyngeal swab were collected from each participant by mobile phlebotomists. Participants in the prospective study had the option to provide additional blood draws and questionnaires over a roughly 2-month period. Before DNA extraction, blood samples from the prospective study were shipped at room temperature or frozen. The TCR comes from a woman between 50 and 59 years old with acute COVID-19. The source material was PBMCs or T cells enriched from blood (not recorded which).

In nucleotide form, the sequence is TGTGCCAGCAGCCTGGAGGGCGGGTCTGAGCAGTTCTTC. This translates into CASSLEGGSEQFF. The chain uses TRBV7-9 and TRBJ2-1; the best D guess is TRBD2, with 6 bases matching. Inclusive of the bounding cysteine and phenylalanine, the CDR3 is 13 residues long. The entry retains the CDR3 DNA only, 39 bases that are in frame from base 1. Deletion took 5 bases off V and 9 bases off J, with a span of 14 bases between the germline ends. From the germline V gene (reference sequence), CDR1 is SEHNR and CDR2 is FQNEAQ.